The 26 T cell receptor beta chains listed next were all sequenced from one sample in a study of technical replicates of blood from four donors. Data came from immunoSEQ multiplex PCR; TCRdb stores just in-frame clones and leaves some out. Of over 65,000 clones listed, around 97% are singletons. Sequenced material: T cells isolated from PBMCs. These TCRs come from a human donor in good health.

The CDR3 DNA reads TGCGCCAGCAGCCAAGGTATCTATAATTCACCCCTCCACTTT. This encodes CASSQGIYNSPLHF. This chain uses TRBV4-1 with TRBJ1-6; D call uncertain. The germline V gene encodes CDR1 MGHRA and CDR2 YSYEKL. This CDR3 contains 14 residues. Deletions cut 1 base from V and 3 bases from J, with 4 bases between.

This chain links TRBV7-8 with TRBJ2-7, with 9 bases that match TRBD2. The CDR3 runs 15 residues. The trim removed 5 bases at V and 3 bases at J, leaving 8 bases unmatched. CDR1 and CDR2 (germline): SGHVS, FQNEAQ. The CDR3 spells CASSRPGTSIYEQYF. The CDR3 DNA is TGTGCCAGCAGCCGACCCGGGACTAGCATCTACGAGCAGTACTTC.

The chain is built from TRBV7-2 and TRBJ2-7, with 8 nucleotides matching TRBD2. In germline, CDR1 is SGHTA, CDR2 FQGNSA. With 4 bases clipped from V and 3 bases from J, the junction kept 5 bases outside the gene matches. The CDR3 sequence is 14 residues long. The CDR3 DNA reads TGTGCCAGCAGCTCGGGACTAGTCGGCTACGAGCAGTACTTC. It codes for CASSSGLVGYEQYF.

The chain uses TRBV11-2 and TRBJ2-6; unclear D gene. The V gene's germline CDR1 is SGHAT and CDR2 FQNNGV. The CDR3 length is 19 residues. The germline V and J ends were trimmed by 4 bases and 4 bases, with 23 bases remaining between them. The CDR3 here is CASSSRLRRRDSGANVLTF. CDR3 nucleotide sequence: TGTGCCAGCAGCTCGAGGCTCCGCCGAAGAGACTCGGGGGCCAACGTCCTGACTTTC.

This chain links TRBV30 with TRBJ1-1; 9 nucleotides agree with TRBD1. Germline V gene data show CDR1 as GTSNPN and CDR2 as SVGIG (reference sequence). The CDR3 sequence is 14 residues long. With V trimmed by 5 bases and J by 6 bases, 10 bases remained unmatched. As DNA, the CDR3 is TGTGCCTGGGAGACGACAGGGGGAAAGCCTGAAGCTTTCTTT. This translates into CAWETTGGKPEAFF.

The chain has TRBV4-1 and TRBJ1-5; D is possibly TRBD1 (5 bases). The CDR3 totals 16 residues. The V end was cut by 4 bases, the J end by 0 bases, with 13 bases between. Germline CDR1 is MGHRA and CDR2 is YSYEKL. CDR3 DNA sequence: TGCGCCAGCAGCCCCCTAGGGGATAATAGCAATCAGCCCCAGCATTTT. Residues: CASSPLGDNSNQPQHF.

This clone was found once. This chain connects TRBV29-1 to TRBJ2-1; 8 nucleotides match TRBD2. The germline CDR1 and CDR2 sequences are SQVTM and ANQGSEA. This CDR3 comprises 12 residues. With 7 bases clipped from V and 6 bases from J, the junction kept 5 bases outside the gene matches. The CDR3 sequence is CSGGTSRNEQFF. Here the CDR3 DNA reads TGCAGCGGCGGGACTAGTCGCAATGAGCAGTTCTTC.

This sequence joins TRBV29-1 and TRBJ2-6, with D possibly TRBD2 on 5 matching bases. This CDR3 has 13 amino acids. Germline assignment: CDR1 SQVTM and CDR2 ANQGSEA. The CDR3 loop is CSFRGSGANVLTF. In DNA, the CDR3 is TGCAGTTTTCGGGGCTCTGGGGCCAACGTCCTGACTTTC.

This chain connects TRBV10-3 to TRBJ2-7; the match to TRBD2 covers 12 bases. Germline CDR1 reads ENHRY; CDR2 reads SYGVKD. V shed 6 bases, J shed 5 bases, and the junction held 11 bases outside the gene matches. This CDR3 is 16 amino acids long. The chain's CDR3 is CAISPGLAGGRDEQYF. The CDR3 bases are TGTGCCATCAGCCCGGGGCTAGCGGGAGGGCGCGACGAGCAGTACTTC.

The chain uses TRBV19 and TRBJ2-3; D call uncertain. The CDR3 runs 16 residues. Germline loops: CDR1 LNHDA, CDR2 SQIVND (reference sequence). Trimming shortened V by 2 bases and J by 0 bases, and 12 bases separated the two germline ends. CDR3 sequence: CASSIRSGSSTDTQYF. In nucleotides, the CDR3 is TGTGCCAGTAGTATAAGATCGGGTTCTAGCACAGATACGCAGTATTTT.

This chain joins TRBV2 and TRBJ2-4; 7 bases line up with TRBD2. The CDR3 extends over 14 amino acids. CDR1 SNHLY and CDR2 FYNNEI come from the germline V gene. Trimming took 5 bases from V and 8 from J; bases not matched to a gene: 9. The CDR3 here is CASSRVGGLDIQYF. DNA for the CDR3: TGTGCCAGCAGTAGGGTGGGGGGGTTGGACATTCAGTACTTC.

This chain joins TRBV7-3 and TRBJ2-1, with 9 bases identical to TRBD2. This CDR3 is 14 amino acids long. Germline trimming cut 2 bases from V and 4 bases from J; bases unmatched to any gene: 0. Looked up from germline, CDR1 is SGHTA and CDR2 is FQGTGA. The DNA for the CDR3 is TGTGCCAGCAGCTTACTAGCGGGGTACAATGAGCAGTTCTTC. Protein: CASSLLAGYNEQFF.

The chain is built from TRBV2 and TRBJ2-2; 9 bases fit TRBD2. J was trimmed by 7 bases and V by 8 bases; bases with no gene match: 17. The CDR3 runs to 17 residues. The germline CDR1 and CDR2 sequences are SNHLY and FYNNEI. Here the CDR3 reads CASGYVGGGAKDGELFF. CDR3 DNA sequence: TGTGCCAGCGGATATGTAGGCGGGGGGGCGAAAGACGGGGAGCTGTTTTTT.

This clone was picked up one time. The chain is built from TRBV2 and TRBJ2-7; 10 nucleotides match TRBD1. Germline loops: CDR1 SNHLY, CDR2 FYNNEI. The CDR3 sequence is 15 residues long. V trimming: 6 bases; J trimming: 3 bases; junction bases outside the gene matches: 8. DNA of the CDR3: TGTGCCAGCAGCCATCCCGGGACAGGGGACTACGAGCAGTACTTC. The encoded protein is CASSHPGTGDYEQYF.

The CDR3 sequence: CASRADRAFHNEQFF. The CDR3, as DNA: TGTGCCAGTCGCGCGGACAGGGCTTTCCACAATGAGCAGTTCTTC. The rearrangement joins TRBV11-1 to TRBJ2-1; TRBD1 agrees at 8 bases. V was clipped by 9 bases and J by 5 bases; unmatched bases: 12. The CDR3 sequence is 15 residues long. The germline CDR1 and CDR2 sequences are SGHAT and FQDESV (reference sequence).

V and J are TRBV6-5 and TRBJ1-2; D uncertain. CDR3 size: 15 residues. Germline assignment: CDR1 MNHEY and CDR2 SVGAGI. The ends were cut back, 5 bases at V and 8 bases at J, with 21 bases in the middle. This CDR3 is CASSLAETPISGYTF. DNA of the CDR3: TGTGCCAGCAGTCTGGCGGAGACGCCCATTTCGGGCTACACCTTC.

The CDR3 is CASSPGTGSNEQFF. The DNA of the CDR3 is TGCGCCAGCAGCCCGGGGACAGGGAGTAATGAGCAGTTCTTC. V is TRBV4-1 and J is TRBJ2-1, with 9 positions matching TRBD1. The CDR3 covers 14 residues. In germline, CDR1 is MGHRA, CDR2 YSYEKL. Trimming at V came to 4 bases and at J to 7 bases, leaving 5 bases not matched to a gene.

This chain uses TRBV14 with TRBJ1-1; D may be TRBD1 (6 bases). The V gene lost 5 bases and the J gene lost 12 bases, with 13 bases spanning the gap. CDR3 length: 11 residues. Germline CDR1 and CDR2: SGHDN and FVKESK. This CDR3 reads CASSSRGHTFF. CDR3 nucleotide sequence: TGTGCCAGCAGCTCCAGGGGACACACTTTCTTT.

The chain joins TRBV13 to TRBJ1-1; the match to TRBD1 covers 9 bases. CDR1 is PRHDT and CDR2 is FYEKMQ in the germline V gene (reference sequence). Losses at the gene ends were 5 bases for V and 11 bases for J; bases not matched to a gene: 15. CDR3 length: 15 residues. DNA of the CDR3: TGTGCCAGCAGCCTCGGGACAGGGATGGCGGTGAGGGCTTTCTTT. Its protein product is CASSLGTGMAVRAFF.

V and J are TRBV7-9 and TRBJ2-7; the D gene is possibly TRBD1 (6 bases). The CDR3 is made up of 14 amino acids. The germline V gene has CDR1 SEHNR and CDR2 FQNEAQ (reference sequence). Trimming shortened V by 5 bases and J by 2 bases, and 13 bases separated the two germline ends. The CDR3 protein is CASSPQDRTYEQYF. CDR3 bases: TGTGCCAGCAGCCCTCAGGACAGAACCTACGAGCAGTACTTC.

The V call is TRBV27, the J call TRBJ2-7, with a possible D match to TRBD2 (6 bases). Between the trimmed V and J ends, which lost 3 bases and 0 bases, there was a span of 12 bases. The CDR3 contains 15 residues. Germline loops: CDR1 MNHEY, CDR2 SMNVEV (reference sequence). The CDR3 spells CASSFGDGSSYEQYF. The DNA of the CDR3 is TGTGCCAGCAGTTTCGGGGACGGGAGCTCCTACGAGCAGTACTTC.

The chain employs TRBV6-6 and TRBJ2-7, with D unclear. Germline V lookup: CDR1 MNHNY, CDR2 SVGAGI (reference sequence). CDR3 length: 15 residues. V lost 2 bases to trimming and J lost 1 base, with 12 bases between them. CDR3 DNA: TGTGCCAGCAGTTACCAGGTCAGCCAATCCTACGAGCAGTACTTC. Its protein product is CASSYQVSQSYEQYF.

The V gene is TRBV5-6, the J gene TRBJ1-1, with 7 bases matching TRBD1. Germline loops: CDR1 SGHDT, CDR2 YYEEEE. The length of the CDR3 is 13 residues. Trimming cost V 7 bases and J 6 bases; bases outside gene matches: 9. CDR3 sequence reads: CASGIGRGAEAFF. DNA for the CDR3: TGTGCCAGCGGCATAGGCAGGGGGGCTGAAGCTTTCTTT. The variable domain in full, with the rest retrieved from reference TRBV5-6 and TRBJ1-1, is DAGVTQSPTHLIKTRGQQVTLRCSPKSGHDTVSWYQQALGQGPQFIFQYYEEEERQRGNFPDRFSGHQFPNYSSELNVNALLLGDSALYLCASGIGRGAEAFFGQGTRLTVV.

The chain has TRBV7-8 and TRBJ1-1, with D maybe TRBD1 (5 bases). This CDR3 is 12 amino acids long. The V end was cut by 5 bases, the J end by 6 bases, with 10 bases between. Germline CDR1 reads SGHVS; CDR2 reads FQNEAQ. CDR3 loop: CASSPGGPEAFF. The DNA for the CDR3 is TGTGCCAGCAGCCCCGGGGGTCCTGAAGCTTTCTTT. The full variable domain, its missing parts supplied by reference TRBV7-8 and TRBJ1-1, is GAGVSQSPRYKVAKRGQDVALRCDPISGHVSLFWYQQALGQGPEFLTYFQNEAQLDKSGLPSDRFFAERPEGSVSTLKIQRTQQEDSAVYLCASSPGGPEAFFGQGTRLTVV.

This clone appeared once. The chain combines TRBV5-1 with TRBJ1-2; tentative D call: TRBD1 (6 bases). Looked up from germline, CDR1 is SGHRS and CDR2 is YFSETQ. Between the trimmed V and J ends, which lost 4 bases and 6 bases, there was a span of 22 bases. CDR3 size: 16 residues. DNA for the CDR3: TGCGCCAGCAGCCAGTTCACCAGGGGTATAACGGATGGCTACACCTTC. Translating gives CASSQFTRGITDGYTF.

In nucleotides, the CDR3 is TGTGCCAGCAGCGCCGGTAGTGGGACCCAGTACTTC. This gives the protein CASSAGSGTQYF. V is TRBV28 and J is TRBJ2-5, with D hard to call. V lost 6 bases and J 7 bases, leaving 12 bases between the germline ends. Germline-derived CDR1 and CDR2 are MDHEN and SYDVKM. This CDR3 spans 12 amino acids.